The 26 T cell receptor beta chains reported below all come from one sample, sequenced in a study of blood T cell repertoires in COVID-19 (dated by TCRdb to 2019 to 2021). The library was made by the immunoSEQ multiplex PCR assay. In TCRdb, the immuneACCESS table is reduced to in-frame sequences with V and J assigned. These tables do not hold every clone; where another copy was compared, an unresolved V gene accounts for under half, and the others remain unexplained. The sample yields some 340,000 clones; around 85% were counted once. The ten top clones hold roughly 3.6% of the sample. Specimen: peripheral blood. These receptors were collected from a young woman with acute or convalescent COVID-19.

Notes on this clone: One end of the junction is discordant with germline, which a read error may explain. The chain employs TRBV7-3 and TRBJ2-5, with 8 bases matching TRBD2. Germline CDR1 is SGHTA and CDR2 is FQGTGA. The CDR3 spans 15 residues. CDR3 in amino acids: CASSLTGGARETQYF. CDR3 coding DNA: TGTGCCAGCAGCCTAACCGGGGGGGCCAGAGAGACCCAGTACTTC.

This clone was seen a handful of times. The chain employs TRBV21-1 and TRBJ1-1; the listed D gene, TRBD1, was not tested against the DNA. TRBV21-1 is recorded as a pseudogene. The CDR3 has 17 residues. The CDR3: CASSNPSDRVSNTEAFF. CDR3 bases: TGTGCCAGCAGCAACCCTTCGGACAGGGTGTCGAACACTGAAGCTTTCTTT.

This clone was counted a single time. The CDR3 is CASRAGITETQYF. The DNA for the CDR3 is TGTGCCAGCCGAGCGGGAATAACGGAGACCCAGTACTTC. J is TRBJ2-5 and V is TRBV5-4; 7 positions agree with TRBD2. This CDR3 region has 13 residues. Looked up from germline, CDR1 is SGHNT and CDR2 is YYREEE (reference sequence). The V and J ends lost 7 bases and 5 bases, in that order; junction bases with no gene match: 8.

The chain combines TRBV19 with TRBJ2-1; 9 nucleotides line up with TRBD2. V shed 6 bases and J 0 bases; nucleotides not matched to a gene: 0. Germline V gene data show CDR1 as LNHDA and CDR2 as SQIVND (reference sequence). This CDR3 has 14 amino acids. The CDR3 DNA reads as TGTGCCAGTAGGCGGGAGGGCTCCTACAATGAGCAGTTCTTC. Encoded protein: CASRREGSYNEQFF.

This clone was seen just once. The CDR3 region has the DNA TGTGCCAGCAGAGCTCGACAGTTACACTACGAGCAGTACTTC. It is translated as CASRARQLHYEQYF. The J gene is TRBJ2-7, the V gene TRBV6-5, with D perhaps TRBD1 (5 bases). Per the germline V gene, CDR1 is MNHEY and CDR2 is SVGAGI. This CDR3 is 14 amino acids long. The V and J ends lost 6 bases and 3 bases respectively, with 15 bases between them.

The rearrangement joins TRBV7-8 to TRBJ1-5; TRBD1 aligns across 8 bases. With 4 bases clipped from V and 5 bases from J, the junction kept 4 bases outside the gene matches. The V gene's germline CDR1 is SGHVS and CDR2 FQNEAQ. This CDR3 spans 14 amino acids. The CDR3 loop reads CASSSGQGDQPQHF. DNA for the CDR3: TGTGCCAGCAGCTCAGGACAGGGAGATCAGCCCCAGCATTTT.

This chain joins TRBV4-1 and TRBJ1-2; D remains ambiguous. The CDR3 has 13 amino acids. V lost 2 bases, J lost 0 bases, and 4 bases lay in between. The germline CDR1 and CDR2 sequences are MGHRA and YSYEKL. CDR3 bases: TGCGCCAGCAGCCAACAGACTAACTATGGCTACACCTTC. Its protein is CASSQQTNYGYTF.

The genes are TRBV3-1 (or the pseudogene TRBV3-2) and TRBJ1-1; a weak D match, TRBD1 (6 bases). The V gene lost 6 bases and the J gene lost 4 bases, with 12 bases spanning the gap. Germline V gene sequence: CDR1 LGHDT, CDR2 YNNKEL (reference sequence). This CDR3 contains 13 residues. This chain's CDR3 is CASRTGRGTEAFF. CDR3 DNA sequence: TGTGCCAGCAGAACAGGGAGGGGCACTGAAGCTTTCTTT.

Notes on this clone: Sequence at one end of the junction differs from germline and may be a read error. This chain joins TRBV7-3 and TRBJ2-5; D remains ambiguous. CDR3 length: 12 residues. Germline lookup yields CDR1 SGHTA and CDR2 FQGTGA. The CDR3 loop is CASSFPNEQPNF. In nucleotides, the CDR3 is TGTGCCAGCAGCTTCCCGAACGAACAGCCGAACTTC.

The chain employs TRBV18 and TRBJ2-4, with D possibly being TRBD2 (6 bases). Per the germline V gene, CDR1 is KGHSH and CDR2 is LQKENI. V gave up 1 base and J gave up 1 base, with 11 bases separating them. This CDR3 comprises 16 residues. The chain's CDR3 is CASSPRGGNAKNIQYF. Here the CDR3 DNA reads TGTGCCAGCTCACCACGCGGCGGGAATGCCAAAAACATTCAGTACTTC.

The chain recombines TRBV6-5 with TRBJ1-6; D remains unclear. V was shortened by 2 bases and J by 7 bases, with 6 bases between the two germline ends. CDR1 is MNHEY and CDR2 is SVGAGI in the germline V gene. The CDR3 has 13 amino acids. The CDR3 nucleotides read TGTGCCAGCAGTTACGGGAGGAATTCACCCCTCCACTTT. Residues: CASSYGRNSPLHF.

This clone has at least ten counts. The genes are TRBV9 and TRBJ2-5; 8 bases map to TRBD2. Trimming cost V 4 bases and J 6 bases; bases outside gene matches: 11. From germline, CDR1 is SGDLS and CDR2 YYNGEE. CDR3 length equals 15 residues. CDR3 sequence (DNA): TGTGCCAGCAGCCCCGGGGGGCGGGAGGTAAAGACCCAGTACTTC. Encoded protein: CASSPGGREVKTQYF.

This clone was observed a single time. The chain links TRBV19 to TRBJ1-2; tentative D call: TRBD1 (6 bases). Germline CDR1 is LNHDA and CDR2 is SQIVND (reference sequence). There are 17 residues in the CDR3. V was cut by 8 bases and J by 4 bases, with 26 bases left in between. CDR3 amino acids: CASEVWGGAENGYGYTF. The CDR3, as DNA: TGTGCCAGTGAAGTATGGGGGGGCGCAGAGAATGGCTATGGCTACACCTTC.

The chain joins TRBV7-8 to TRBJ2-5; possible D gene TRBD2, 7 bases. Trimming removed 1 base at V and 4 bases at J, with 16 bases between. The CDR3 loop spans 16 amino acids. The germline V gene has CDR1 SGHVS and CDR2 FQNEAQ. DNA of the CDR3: TGTGCCAGCAGCTTAGGAGGGGGGGGGCCTGCAGAGACCCAGTACTTC. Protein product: CASSLGGGGPAETQYF.

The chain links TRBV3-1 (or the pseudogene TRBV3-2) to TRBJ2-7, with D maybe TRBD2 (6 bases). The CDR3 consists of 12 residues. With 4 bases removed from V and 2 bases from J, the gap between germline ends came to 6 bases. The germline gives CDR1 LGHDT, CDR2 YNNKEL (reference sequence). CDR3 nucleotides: TGTGCCAGCAGCCGACTAGCCTACGAGCAGTACTTC. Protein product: CASSRLAYEQYF.

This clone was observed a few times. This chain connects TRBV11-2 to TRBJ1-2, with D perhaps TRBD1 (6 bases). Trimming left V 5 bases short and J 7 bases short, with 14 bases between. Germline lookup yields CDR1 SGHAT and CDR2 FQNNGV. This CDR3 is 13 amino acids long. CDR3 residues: CASSPGQNTGYTF. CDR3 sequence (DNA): TGTGCCAGCAGCCCTGGACAGAATACTGGCTACACCTTC.

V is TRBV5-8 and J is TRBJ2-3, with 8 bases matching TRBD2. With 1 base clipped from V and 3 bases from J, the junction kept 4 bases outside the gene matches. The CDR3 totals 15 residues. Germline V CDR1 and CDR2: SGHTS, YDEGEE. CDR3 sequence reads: CASSLTGGPTDTQYF. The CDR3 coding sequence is TGTGCCAGCAGCTTGACGGGAGGGCCGACAGATACGCAGTATTTT.

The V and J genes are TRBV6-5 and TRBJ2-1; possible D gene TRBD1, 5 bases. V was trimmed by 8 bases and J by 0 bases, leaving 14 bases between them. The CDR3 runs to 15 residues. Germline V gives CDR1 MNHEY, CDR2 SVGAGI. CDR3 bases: TGTGCCAGCGGGTTTGACAGAAGCTCCTACAATGAGCAGTTCTTC. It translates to CASGFDRSSYNEQFF.

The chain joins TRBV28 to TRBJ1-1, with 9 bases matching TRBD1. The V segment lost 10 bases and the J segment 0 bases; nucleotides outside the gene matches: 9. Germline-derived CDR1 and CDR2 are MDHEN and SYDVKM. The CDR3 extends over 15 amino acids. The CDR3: CAITGTGWVNTEAFF. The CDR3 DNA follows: TGTGCCATAACCGGGACAGGGTGGGTGAACACTGAAGCTTTCTTT.

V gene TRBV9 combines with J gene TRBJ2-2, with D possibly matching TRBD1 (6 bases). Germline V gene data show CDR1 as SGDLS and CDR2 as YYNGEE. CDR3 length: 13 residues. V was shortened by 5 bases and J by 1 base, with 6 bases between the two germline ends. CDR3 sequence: CASRTGNTGELFF. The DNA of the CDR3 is TGTGCCAGCAGGACAGGGAACACCGGGGAGCTGTTTTTT.

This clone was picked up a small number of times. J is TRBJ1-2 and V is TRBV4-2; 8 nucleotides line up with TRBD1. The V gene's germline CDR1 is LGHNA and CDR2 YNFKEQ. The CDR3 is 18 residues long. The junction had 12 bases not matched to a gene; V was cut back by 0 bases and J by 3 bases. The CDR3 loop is CASSQDFAGGAIDYGYTF. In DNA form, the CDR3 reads TGTGCCAGCAGCCAAGATTTTGCAGGGGGCGCGATCGACTATGGCTACACCTTC.

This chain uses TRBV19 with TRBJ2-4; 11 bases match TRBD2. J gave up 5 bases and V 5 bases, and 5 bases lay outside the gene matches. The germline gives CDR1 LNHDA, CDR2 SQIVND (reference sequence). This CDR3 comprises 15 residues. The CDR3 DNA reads TGTGCCAGTAGTCGGGCTAGCGGGAGGCAAAACATTCAGTACTTC. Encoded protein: CASSRASGRQNIQYF. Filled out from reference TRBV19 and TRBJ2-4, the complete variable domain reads DGGITQSPKYLFRKEGQNVTLSCEQNLNHDAMYWYRQDPGQGLRLIYYSQIVNDFQKGDIAEGYSVSREKKESFPLTVTSAQKNPTAFYLCASSRASGRQNIQYFGAGTRLSVL.

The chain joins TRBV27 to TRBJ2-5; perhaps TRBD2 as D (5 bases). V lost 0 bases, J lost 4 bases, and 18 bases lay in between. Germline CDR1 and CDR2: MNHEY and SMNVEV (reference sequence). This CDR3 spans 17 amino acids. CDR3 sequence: CASSLSGLALGPETQYF. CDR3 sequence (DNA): TGTGCCAGCAGTTTATCTGGGCTAGCCCTAGGGCCAGAGACCCAGTACTTC.

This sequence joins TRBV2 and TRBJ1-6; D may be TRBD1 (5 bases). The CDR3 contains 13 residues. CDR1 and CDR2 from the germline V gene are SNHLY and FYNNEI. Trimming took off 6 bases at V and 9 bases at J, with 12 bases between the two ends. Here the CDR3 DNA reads TGTGCCAGCAGGACGGGTAGGGGTTCACCCCTCCACTTT. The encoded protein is CASRTGRGSPLHF.

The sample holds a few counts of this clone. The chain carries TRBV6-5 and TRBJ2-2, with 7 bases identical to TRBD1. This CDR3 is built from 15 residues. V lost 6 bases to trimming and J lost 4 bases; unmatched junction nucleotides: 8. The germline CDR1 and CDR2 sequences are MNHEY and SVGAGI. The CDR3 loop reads CASRPPGQITGELFF. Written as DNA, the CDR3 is TGTGCCAGCAGACCGCCGGGACAGATCACCGGGGAGCTGTTTTTT.

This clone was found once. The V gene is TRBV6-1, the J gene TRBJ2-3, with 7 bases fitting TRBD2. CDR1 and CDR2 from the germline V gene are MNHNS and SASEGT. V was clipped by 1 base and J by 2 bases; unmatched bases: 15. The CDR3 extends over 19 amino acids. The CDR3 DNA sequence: TGTGCCAGCAGTGAAGGAGGGGTAGCGGGCGGGGTATTCACAGATACGCAGTATTTT. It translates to CASSEGGVAGGVFTDTQYF.